This T cell receptor (beta chain) was found in a study of blood T cells in healthy people across ages. Germline CDR1 is ENHRY and CDR2 is SYGVKD. The ends were cut back, 5 bases at V and 0 bases at J, with 1 base in the middle. The CDR3 consists of 11 residues. A second PCR, run for roughly 6 to 11 cycles, used a sample-barcoded 5' primer plus a J-beta primer mix. From the 5' RACE reads, TCRdb called clonotypes with MiXCR, one entry per CDR3 protein. This sample has 630,000 or so distinct CDR3 sequences, with about 30% found just once. The sample holds many counts of this clonotype. A clone one base away is much larger, so this may be a read error.

This chain links TRBV10-3 with TRBJ2-5, with D unresolved. The source of this sequence is a woman aged 80 or over in good health. The sequenced sample was blood. CDR3 bases: TGTGCCATCAGTAACCAAGAGACCCAGTACTTC. This gives the protein CAISNQETQYF.